This T cell receptor (beta chain) is from a study of CD8 T cells in Susac syndrome (dated by TCRdb to about 2019). Looking at the study overall: Whether CD8+ T cell activation and differentiation in Susac syndrome was antigen driven was tested using repertoire sequencing. CD8+ T cell repertoire clonality was compared between approximately 12 healthy donors, some 14 Susac syndrome patients and fewer than 19 multiple sclerosis patients.

On the study overall, not on this receptor specifically: The TCR sequencing and HLA analysis was acknowledged to have included a relatively small number of individuals.

Concerning this clonotype: Its antigen is currently not known. Per-base qualities were not stored, and no clone one base away is much larger.

RNA was extracted with the RNeasy kit and roughly 0.5 to 1 ug was reverse transcribed using random hexamers. The immunoSEQ multiplex PCR assay, which covers 54 Vbeta and 13 Jbeta segments, was used to amplify TCR beta CDR3 regions. PCR amplification bias was corrected by using a synthetic template baseline for primer optimization and computational correction. For the original study's pipeline: Reads were assigned to V, D and J genes according to IMGT and analyzed in immunoSEQ Analyzer, with only productive sequences retained. To calculate clonality, Shannon entropy was normalized by log2 of the number of productive unique sequences and then subtracted from one. For each patient and control, public and private clones were evaluated among the 100 most prevalent clones. Susac-specific clones were defined as absent from healthy and MS cohorts, around 970 published viral clones and other ImmuneACCESS disease sequences. In-frame beta chains were kept once TCRdb had trimmed the public reads at Q25 with fastp and called clones with MiXCR. Rows matching on CDR3 protein sequence are summarized as one entry with the most common DNA and genes. The V and J calls and clone size come from TCRdb's table, not from the authors' own analysis. The sample table lists 250,000 to 350,000 distinct CDR3 sequences, approximately 84% of them with a count of one. The ten largest clones take up over 0.1% of the sample.

Trimming accounts for 6 bases at V and 8 bases at J, while the number of junction bases matched to no gene is 7. The CDR3, from cysteine to phenylalanine, totals 13 residues. The only DNA kept is the CDR3, 39 bases in frame from the first base. As encoded in the germline V gene, CDR1 is ENHRY while CDR2 is SYGVKD. Peripheral blood CD8+ and CD4+ T cells from healthy donors, Susac syndrome patients and multiple sclerosis patients were profiled using high-throughput TCR beta sequencing. Treatment-naive patients with stable or active relapsing-remitting disease fulfilling revised McDonald criteria were used as multiple sclerosis controls. CD8+ TEMRA cells were enriched by FACS, while bulk CD8+ and CD4+ T cells were purified by magnetic negative isolation. Blood was drawn into EDTA tubes, processed within 24 hours, and PBMCs were isolated by density gradient centrifugation. PBMCs intended for TCR sequencing were cryopreserved in liquid nitrogen and were subsequently thawed in a 37 degrees C water bath. The sorted or isolated CD4+, CD8+ and CD8+ TEMRA cells had a purity of 90% or higher.

This TCR was recovered from a human donor with multiple sclerosis. In this chain, TRBV10-3 is recombined with TRBJ1-2; TRBD1 aligns with 9 central bases. Sequencing was carried out using CD8+ T cells from PBMCs. The CDR3 region reads CAISGQGFGGYTF. The DNA sequence is given as TGTGCCATCAGCGGACAGGGGTTCGGAGGCTACACCTTC.